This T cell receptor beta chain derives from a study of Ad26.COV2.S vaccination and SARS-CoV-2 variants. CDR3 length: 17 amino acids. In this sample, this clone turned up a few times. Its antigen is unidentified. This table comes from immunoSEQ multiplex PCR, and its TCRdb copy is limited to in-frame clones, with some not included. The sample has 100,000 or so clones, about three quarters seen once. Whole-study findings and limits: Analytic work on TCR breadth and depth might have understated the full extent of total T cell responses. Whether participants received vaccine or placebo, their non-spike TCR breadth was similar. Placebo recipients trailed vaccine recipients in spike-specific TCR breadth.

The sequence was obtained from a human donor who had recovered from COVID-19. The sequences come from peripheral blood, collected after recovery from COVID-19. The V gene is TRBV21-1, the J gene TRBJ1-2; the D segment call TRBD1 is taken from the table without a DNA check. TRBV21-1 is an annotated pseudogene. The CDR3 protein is CASSYRGGQPDCSGYTF. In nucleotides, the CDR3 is TGTGCCAGCAGCTACCGAGGAGGACAGCCGGACTGTAGTGGCTACACCTTC.